One and the same sample provided the 20 T cell receptor beta chains below, sequenced in a study of STAT5B mutations in CD4+ large granular lymphocyte leukemia (dated by TCRdb to 2022 to 2024). Library prep was done by the immunoSEQ multiplex PCR assay. Drawn from immuneACCESS, this table holds only the in-frame rearrangements with V and J called that TCRdb kept. Clones are partly lost; checked studies trace under half to an unresolved V gene and leave the rest unexplained. Recorded for this sample are roughly 30,000 clones; 65% to 80% of them occurred a single time. About 2.1% of the sample goes to the ten largest clones. The sequencing sample was made of CD4+ T cells from blood buffy coats. These receptors all come from a human donor in good health.

The rearrangement links TRBV9 to TRBJ2-1; TRBD1 aligns across 11 bases. Unmatched junction bases numbered 14, after V lost 0 bases and J lost 6 bases. Germline assignment: CDR1 SGDLS and CDR2 YYNGEE. The CDR3 has 19 residues. The CDR3: CASSVDPLRDRGASNEQFF. Written as DNA, the CDR3 is TGTGCCAGCAGCGTAGACCCTCTACGGGACAGGGGGGCCAGCAATGAGCAGTTCTTC.

The rearrangement joins TRBV29-1 to TRBJ2-1; 10 bases line up with TRBD2. Unmatched junction bases numbered 7, after V lost 4 bases and J lost 7 bases. CDR1 and CDR2 from the germline V gene are SQVTM and ANQGSEA. The CDR3 is made up of 14 amino acids. This CDR3 is CSVGSSGSANEQFF. CDR3 nucleotide sequence: TGCAGCGTTGGTTCTAGCGGGAGCGCGAATGAGCAGTTCTTC.

The sample holds a few counts of this clone. The V gene is TRBV28, the J gene TRBJ2-1, with D maybe TRBD1 (6 bases). The V and J ends lost 6 bases and 1 base respectively, with 13 bases between them. Per the germline V gene, CDR1 is MDHEN and CDR2 is SYDVKM. This CDR3 region has 15 residues. The CDR3 loop reads CASRPQGSSYNEQFF. CDR3 nucleotide sequence: TGTGCCAGCAGACCACAGGGTTCTTCCTACAATGAGCAGTTCTTC.

The sample holds one count of this clone. This rearrangement joins TRBV19 to TRBJ2-2; 7 bases are a match to TRBD1. V trimming: 9 bases; J trimming: 1 base; junction bases outside the gene matches: 2. The germline V gene encodes CDR1 LNHDA and CDR2 SQIVND (reference sequence). The CDR3 spans 13 residues. CDR3 protein: CASRTGNTGELFF. The CDR3 DNA follows: TGTGCCAGCCGGACAGGGAACACCGGGGAGCTGTTTTTT.

This clone was recorded a few times. The chain combines TRBV27 with TRBJ1-5, with a tentative D call TRBD1 (6 bases). Deletions cut 5 bases from V and 7 bases from J, with 12 bases between. Germline assignment: CDR1 MNHEY and CDR2 SMNVEV (reference sequence). This CDR3 spans 13 amino acids. The CDR3 coding sequence is TGTGCCAGCAGTCTTGGCAGGGGCCAGCCCCAGCATTTT. It translates to CASSLGRGQPQHF.

The J gene is TRBJ2-3, the V gene TRBV5-1, with 10 bases identical to TRBD2. The trim removed 0 bases at V and 2 bases at J, leaving 18 bases unmatched. CDR1 is SGHRS, CDR2 YFSETQ, per germline. The CDR3 has 21 amino acids. The CDR3 protein is CASSLELRAGGPLLTTDTQYF. CDR3 nucleotide sequence: TGCGCCAGCAGCTTGGAGCTTCGAGCGGGAGGGCCCTTGCTAACCACAGATACGCAGTATTTT.

The chain recombines TRBV29-1 with TRBJ1-1; unclear D gene. The CDR3 runs to 14 residues. The ends were cut back, 6 bases at V and 6 bases at J, with 20 bases in the middle. Germline V gene lookup returns CDR1 SQVTM and CDR2 ANQGSEA. DNA for the CDR3: TGCAGCGTAACCGGCAGGAGGGCGCAGTCTGAAGCTTTCTTT. This gives the protein CSVTGRRAQSEAFF.

V is TRBV7-2 and J is TRBJ1-2, with TRBD1 matching 7 bases. Germline-derived CDR1 and CDR2 are SGHTA and FQGNSA. CDR3 length: 13 residues. J was trimmed by 8 bases and V by 5 bases; bases with no gene match: 8. The CDR3 spells CASSPDRLGGYTF. The DNA for the CDR3 is TGTGCCAGCAGCCCGGACAGGTTAGGGGGCTACACCTTC.

The rearrangement joins TRBV5-4 to TRBJ2-7, with D perhaps assigned TRBD1 or TRBD2 (5 bases each). Trimming shortened V by 4 bases and J by 3 bases, and 14 bases separated the two germline ends. Looked up from germline, CDR1 is SGHNT and CDR2 is YYREEE (reference sequence). The CDR3 totals 14 residues. The CDR3 sequence: CASSPWGTFYEQYF. The CDR3, as DNA: TGTGCCAGCAGCCCCTGGGGGACCTTCTACGAGCAGTACTTC.

V gene TRBV13 combines with J gene TRBJ2-5, with TRBD2 matching 9 bases. CDR1 and CDR2 (germline): PRHDT, FYEKMQ (reference sequence). This CDR3 is built from 18 residues. Unmatched junction bases numbered 15, after V lost 6 bases and J lost 1 base. CDR3: CASSPPAGGPRSQETQYF. The CDR3 DNA reads TGTGCCAGCAGTCCGCCGGCGGGGGGGCCGAGGAGCCAAGAGACCCAGTACTTC.

This clone appeared a few times. The chain couples TRBV7-9 to TRBJ1-4; 9 bases agree with TRBD1. CDR3 length: 16 residues. Germline trimming cut 4 bases from V and 7 bases from J; bases unmatched to any gene: 10. In germline, CDR1 is SEHNR, CDR2 FQNEAQ (reference sequence). CDR3 in amino acids: CASSSYTGGRGEKLFF. As DNA, the CDR3 is TGTGCCAGCAGCTCGTATACAGGGGGCCGCGGTGAAAAACTGTTTTTT.

The genes are TRBV11-2 and TRBJ2-7, with no clear D. The V and J ends lost 6 bases and 4 bases respectively, with 10 bases between them. Germline V gene data show CDR1 as SGHAT and CDR2 as FQNNGV. This CDR3 is 12 amino acids long. The CDR3 is CASSMGSYEQYF. CDR3 bases: TGTGCCAGCAGTATGGGATCTTACGAGCAGTACTTC.

The V and J genes are TRBV5-6 and TRBJ2-2; 9 bases align to TRBD1. The CDR3 spans 16 residues. V lost 5 bases, J lost 4 bases, and 9 bases stayed unmatched. The germline V gene encodes CDR1 SGHDT and CDR2 YYEEEE. The CDR3, as DNA: TGTGCCAGCAGGAAACGGACAGGGGCGGGCACCGGGGAGCTGTTTTTT. This codes for CASRKRTGAGTGELFF.

In this sample, this clone turned up once. This sequence joins TRBV10-2 and TRBJ2-7; 12 nucleotides line up with TRBD2. The CDR3 length is 13 residues. CDR1 and CDR2 (germline): WSHSY, SAAADI. J lost 5 bases, V lost 11 bases, and 7 bases had no gene match. The CDR3 DNA is TGCGCCGCCACACTAGCGGGAGGTCACGAGCAGTACTTC. Amino acids: CAATLAGGHEQYF.

The gene calls are TRBV15 and TRBJ2-4; D is uncertain. Germline CDR1 is LNHNV and CDR2 is YYDKDF (reference sequence). V lost 1 base to trimming and J lost 0 bases, with 10 bases between them. CDR3 length: 16 residues. CDR3 amino acids: CATSRGRSLAKNIQYF. The CDR3 DNA sequence: TGTGCCACCAGCAGAGGGCGGAGTCTAGCCAAAAACATTCAGTACTTC.

This clone has only a few counts. The CDR3: CASSQGAVYSNQPQHF. CDR3 in DNA: TGTGCCAGCAGCCAAGGTGCGGTTTATAGCAATCAGCCCCAGCATTTT. V usage is TRBV4-2 and J usage is TRBJ1-5; D remains unclear. Trimming took off 1 base at V and 0 bases at J, with 10 bases between the two ends. The CDR3 totals 16 residues. Germline V CDR1 and CDR2: LGHNA, YNFKEQ.

A single count supports this clone. Here the CDR3 reads CASSFGTTGGNEQFF. The CDR3 bases are TGTGCCAGCAGCTTTGGGACTACAGGAGGGAATGAGCAGTTCTTC. The V and J genes are TRBV5-6 and TRBJ2-1; 7 bases match TRBD2. This CDR3 contains 15 residues. The J segment lost 7 bases and the V segment lost 2 bases, leaving 9 bases of the junction unmatched. Germline V gives CDR1 SGHDT, CDR2 YYEEEE.

The genes are TRBV7-9 and TRBJ2-3; unclear D gene. CDR1 is SEHNR and CDR2 is FQNEAQ in the germline V gene (reference sequence). The CDR3 length is 14 residues. Trimming took 0 bases from V and 8 from J, leaving 12 bases between them. The CDR3 loop is CASSLAHLRATQYF. The CDR3 DNA reads as TGTGCCAGCAGCTTAGCACATCTTAGGGCTACGCAGTATTTT.

A single count supports this clone. The chain uses TRBV5-1 and TRBJ2-5, with TRBD1 as a possible D gene (6 bases). Per germline, CDR1 SGHRS and CDR2 YFSETQ. Trimming pared 5 bases from V and 2 bases from J, leaving 16 bases between. The CDR3 sequence is 15 residues long. CDR3: CASRPSGQIQETQYF. In DNA form, the CDR3 reads TGCGCCAGCAGACCCAGTGGACAGATACAAGAGACCCAGTACTTC.

The chain recombines TRBV10-3 with TRBJ1-5; 7 nucleotides line up with TRBD1. Trimming took 6 bases from V and 2 from J; bases not matched to a gene: 4. Germline values: CDR1 ENHRY, CDR2 SYGVKD. The CDR3 length is 14 residues. CDR3 in amino acids: CAISPDRGNQPQHF. The CDR3 coding sequence is TGTGCCATCAGCCCTGACAGGGGCAATCAGCCCCAGCATTTT.